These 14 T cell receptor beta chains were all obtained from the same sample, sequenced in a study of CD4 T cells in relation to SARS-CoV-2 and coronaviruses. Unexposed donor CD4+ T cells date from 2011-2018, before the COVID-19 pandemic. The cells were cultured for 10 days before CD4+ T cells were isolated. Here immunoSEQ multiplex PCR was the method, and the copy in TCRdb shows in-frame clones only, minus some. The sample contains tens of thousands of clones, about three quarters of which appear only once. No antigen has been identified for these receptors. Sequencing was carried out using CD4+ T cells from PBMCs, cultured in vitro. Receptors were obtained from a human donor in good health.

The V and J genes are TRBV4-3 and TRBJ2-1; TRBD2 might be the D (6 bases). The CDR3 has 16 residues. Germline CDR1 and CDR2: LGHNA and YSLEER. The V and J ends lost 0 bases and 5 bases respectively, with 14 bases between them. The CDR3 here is CASSQDWSGSDNEQFF. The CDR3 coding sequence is TGCGCCAGCAGCCAAGATTGGTCCGGGAGCGACAATGAGCAGTTCTTC.

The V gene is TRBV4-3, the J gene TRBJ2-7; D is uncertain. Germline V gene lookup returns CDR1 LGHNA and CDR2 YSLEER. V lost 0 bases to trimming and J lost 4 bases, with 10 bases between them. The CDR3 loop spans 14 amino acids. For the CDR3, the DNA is TGCGCCAGCAGCCAAGATTTAGATCGGTACGAGCAGTACTTC. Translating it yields CASSQDLDRYEQYF.

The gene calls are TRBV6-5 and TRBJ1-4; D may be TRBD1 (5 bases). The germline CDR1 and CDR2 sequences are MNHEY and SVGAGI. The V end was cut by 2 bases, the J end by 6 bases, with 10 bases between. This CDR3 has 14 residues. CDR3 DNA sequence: TGTGCCAGCAGTTACGGTGGGGCGGATGAAAAACTGTTTTTT. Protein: CASSYGGADEKLFF.

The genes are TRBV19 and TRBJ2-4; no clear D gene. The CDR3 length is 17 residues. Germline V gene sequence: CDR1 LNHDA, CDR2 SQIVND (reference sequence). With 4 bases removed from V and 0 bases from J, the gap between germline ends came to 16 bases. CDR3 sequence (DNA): TGTGCCAGTAGTAGCGAACAGTTCCTCCTAGCCAAAAACATTCAGTACTTC. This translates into CASSSEQFLLAKNIQYF.

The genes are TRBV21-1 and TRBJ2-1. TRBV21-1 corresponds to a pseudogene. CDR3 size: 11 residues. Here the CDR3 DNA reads TGTGCCAGCAGCAAAGACAGGGAGGAGTTCTTC. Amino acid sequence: CASSKDREEFF.

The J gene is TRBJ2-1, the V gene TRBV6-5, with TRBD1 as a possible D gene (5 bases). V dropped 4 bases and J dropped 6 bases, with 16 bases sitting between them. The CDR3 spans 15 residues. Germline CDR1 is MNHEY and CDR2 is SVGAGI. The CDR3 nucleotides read TGTGCCAGCAGTTCCAGGGTGGGAATATCCAATGAGCAGTTCTTC. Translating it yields CASSSRVGISNEQFF.

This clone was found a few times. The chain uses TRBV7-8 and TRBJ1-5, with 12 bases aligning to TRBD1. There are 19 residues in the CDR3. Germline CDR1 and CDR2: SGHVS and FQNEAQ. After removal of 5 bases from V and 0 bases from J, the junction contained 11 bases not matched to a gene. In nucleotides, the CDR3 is TGTGCCAGCAGCCCGCACCGGGACAGGGGGCAAGTTAGCAATCAGCCCCAGCATTTT. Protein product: CASSPHRDRGQVSNQPQHF.

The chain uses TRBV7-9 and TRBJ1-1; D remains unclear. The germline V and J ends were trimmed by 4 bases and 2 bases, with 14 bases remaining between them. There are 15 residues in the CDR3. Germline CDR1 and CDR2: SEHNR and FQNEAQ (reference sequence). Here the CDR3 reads CASSYFPGVNTEAFF. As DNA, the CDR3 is TGTGCCAGCAGCTACTTCCCTGGGGTAAACACTGAAGCTTTCTTT.

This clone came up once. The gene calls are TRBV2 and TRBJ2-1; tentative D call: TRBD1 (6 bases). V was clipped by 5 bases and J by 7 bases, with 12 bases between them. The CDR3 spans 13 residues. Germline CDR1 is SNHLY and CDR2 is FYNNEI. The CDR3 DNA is TGTGCCAGCAGTCGCCAGGGGCTAAATGAGCAGTTCTTC. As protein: CASSRQGLNEQFF.

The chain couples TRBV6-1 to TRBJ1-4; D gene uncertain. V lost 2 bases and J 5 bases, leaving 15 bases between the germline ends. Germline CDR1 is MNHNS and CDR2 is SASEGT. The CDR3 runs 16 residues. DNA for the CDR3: TGTGCCAGCAGTGAAAACTCAGATTTTAAAAATGAAAAACTGTTTTTT. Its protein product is CASSENSDFKNEKLFF.

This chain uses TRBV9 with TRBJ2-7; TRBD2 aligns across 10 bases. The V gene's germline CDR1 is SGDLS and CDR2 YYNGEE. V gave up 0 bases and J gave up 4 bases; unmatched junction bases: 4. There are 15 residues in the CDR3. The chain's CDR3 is CASSVGLAGPYEQYF. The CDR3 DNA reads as TGTGCCAGCAGCGTAGGACTAGCGGGTCCATACGAGCAGTACTTC.

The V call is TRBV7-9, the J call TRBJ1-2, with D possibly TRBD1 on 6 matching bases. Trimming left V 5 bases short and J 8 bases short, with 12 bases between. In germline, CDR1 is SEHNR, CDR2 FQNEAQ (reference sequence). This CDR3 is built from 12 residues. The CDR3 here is CASSPQGLGYTF. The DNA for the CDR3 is TGTGCCAGCAGCCCACAGGGATTGGGCTACACCTTC.

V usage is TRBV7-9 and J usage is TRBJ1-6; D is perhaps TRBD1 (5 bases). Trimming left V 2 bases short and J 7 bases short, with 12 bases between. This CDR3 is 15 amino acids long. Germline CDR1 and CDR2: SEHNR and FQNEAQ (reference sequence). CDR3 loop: CASSLSGAENSPLHF. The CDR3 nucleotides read TGTGCCAGCAGCTTAAGCGGGGCAGAGAATTCACCCCTCCACTTT.

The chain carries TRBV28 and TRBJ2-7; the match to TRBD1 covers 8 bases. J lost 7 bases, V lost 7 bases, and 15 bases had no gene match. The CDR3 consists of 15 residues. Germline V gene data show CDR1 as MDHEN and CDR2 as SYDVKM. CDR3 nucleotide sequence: TGTGCCAGCACATCCTGGACAGGGCGCACGAGGGAGCAGTACTTC. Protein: CASTSWTGRTREQYF.